This TCR beta chain derives from a study of beta chain features in type 1 diabetes. This clone showed up just a few times. Its antigen is not known. The germline CDR1 and CDR2 sequences are SNHLY and FYNNEI. The CDR3 is 15 amino acids. The V gene end was trimmed by 1 base and the J gene end by 4 bases; junction bases not matched to a gene: 4. General observations from the study: Insertion counts at VDJ junctions were lower in type 1 diabetes patients, who also showed more deletions there. Type 1 diabetes patients had moderately but significantly shorter TCRB CDR3s in all four CD4+ subsets. With patients and controls alike, PCR might favor shorter templates to an equal degree.

Every donor had blood drawn once into heparin, around 120 mL on average. CD4+ naive, central memory, regulatory and stem cell-like memory cells were sorted via CD45RO/CCR7/CD25/CD127/CD95/CD27. Expressed TCRB transcripts were sequenced, since all the RNA that had been isolated was reverse transcribed. TCRdb keeps only in-frame clones here, not all; method: immunoSEQ multiplex PCR. Of 100,000 to 150,000 clones in the sample, 9% are singletons; the top ten hold 0.75%. This clonotype was obtained from a man under 40 with type 1 diabetes. The V call is TRBV2, the J call TRBJ2-3; 8 bases line up with TRBD2. The sample consisted of central memory CD4+ T cells from blood. Written as DNA, the CDR3 is TGTGCCAGCAGTGAAGGGGGGACTAGAGCAGATACGCAGTATTTT. Protein product: CASSEGGTRADTQYF.